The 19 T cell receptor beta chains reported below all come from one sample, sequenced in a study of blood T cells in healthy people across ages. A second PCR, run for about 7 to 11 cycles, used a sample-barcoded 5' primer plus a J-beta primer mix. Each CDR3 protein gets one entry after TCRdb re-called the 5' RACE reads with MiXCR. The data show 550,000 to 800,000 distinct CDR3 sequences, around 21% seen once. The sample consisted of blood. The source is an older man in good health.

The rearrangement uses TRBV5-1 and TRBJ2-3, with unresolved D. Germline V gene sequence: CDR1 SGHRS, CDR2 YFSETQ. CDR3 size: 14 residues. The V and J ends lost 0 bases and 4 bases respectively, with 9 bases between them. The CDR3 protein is CASSLEVTADTQYF. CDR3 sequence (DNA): TGCGCCAGCAGCTTGGAGGTTACCGCAGATACGCAGTATTTT.

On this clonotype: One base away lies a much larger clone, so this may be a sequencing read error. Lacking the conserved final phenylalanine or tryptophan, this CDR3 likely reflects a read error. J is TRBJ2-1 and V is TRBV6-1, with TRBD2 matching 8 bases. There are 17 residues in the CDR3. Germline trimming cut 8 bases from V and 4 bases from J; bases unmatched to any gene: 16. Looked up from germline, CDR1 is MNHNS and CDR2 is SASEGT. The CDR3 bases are TGTGCCAGCCAAAAAAGAGCGGGAGAAAAGGGTTACAATGAGCAGTTCCTC. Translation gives CASQKRAGEKGYNEQFL.

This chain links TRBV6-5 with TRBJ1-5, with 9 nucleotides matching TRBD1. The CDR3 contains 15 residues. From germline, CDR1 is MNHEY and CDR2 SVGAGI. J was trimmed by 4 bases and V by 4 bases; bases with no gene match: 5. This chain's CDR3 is CASSFSGTGNQPQHF. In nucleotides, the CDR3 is TGTGCCAGCAGTTTTTCCGGGACAGGGAATCAGCCCCAGCATTTT.

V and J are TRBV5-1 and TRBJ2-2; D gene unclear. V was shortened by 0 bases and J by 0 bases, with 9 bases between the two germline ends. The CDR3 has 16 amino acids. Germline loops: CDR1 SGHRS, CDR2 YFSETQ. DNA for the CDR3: TGCGCCAGCAGCTTGGATCCCAGTCCGAACACCGGGGAGCTGTTTTTT. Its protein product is CASSLDPSPNTGELFF. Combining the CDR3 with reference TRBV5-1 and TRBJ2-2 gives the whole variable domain KAGVTQTPRYLIKTRGQQVTLSCSPISGHRSVSWYQQTPGQGLQFLFEYFSETQRNKGNFPGRFSGRQFSNSRSEMNVSTLELGDSALYLCASSLDPSPNTGELFFGEGSRLTVL.

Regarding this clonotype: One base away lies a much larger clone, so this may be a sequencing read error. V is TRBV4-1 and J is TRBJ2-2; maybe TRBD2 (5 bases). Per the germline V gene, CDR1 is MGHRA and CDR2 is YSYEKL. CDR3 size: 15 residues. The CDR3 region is CASSHGKGNTEELFF. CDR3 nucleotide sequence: TGCGCCAGCAGCCACGGGAAAGGGAACACCGAGGAGCTGTTTTTT.

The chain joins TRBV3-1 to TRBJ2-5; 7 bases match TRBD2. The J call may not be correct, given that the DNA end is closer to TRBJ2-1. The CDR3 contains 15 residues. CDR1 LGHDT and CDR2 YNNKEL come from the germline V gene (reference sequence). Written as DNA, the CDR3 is TGTGCCAGCAGCCAAGGGCCGGCGGGAGAAGGAGTGCAGTTCTTC. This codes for CASSQGPAGEGVQFF.

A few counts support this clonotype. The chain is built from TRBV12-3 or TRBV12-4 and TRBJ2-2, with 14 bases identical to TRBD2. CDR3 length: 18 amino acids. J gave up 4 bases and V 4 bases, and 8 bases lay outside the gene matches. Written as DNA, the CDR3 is TGTGCCAGCAGTTCACCTAAGGGACTAGCGGGAGTCACCGGGGAGCTGTTTTTT. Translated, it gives CASSSPKGLAGVTGELFF.

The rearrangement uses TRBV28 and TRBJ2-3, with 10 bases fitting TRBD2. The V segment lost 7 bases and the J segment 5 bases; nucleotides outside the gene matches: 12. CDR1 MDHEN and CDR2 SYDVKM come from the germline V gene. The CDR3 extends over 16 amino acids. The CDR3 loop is CASTKALAGVGDTQYF. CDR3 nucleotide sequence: TGTGCCAGCACCAAGGCCCTAGCGGGAGTGGGAGATACGCAGTATTTT.

The CDR3 sequence is CASSEGLALETQYF. CDR3 nucleotides: TGTGCCAGCAGCGAGGGACTAGCGCTGGAGACCCAGTACTTC. The V call is TRBV9, the J call TRBJ2-5, with TRBD2 matching over 10 bases. V lost 3 bases, J lost 5 bases, and 4 bases stayed unmatched. This CDR3 is 14 amino acids long. Per germline, CDR1 SGDLS and CDR2 YYNGEE.

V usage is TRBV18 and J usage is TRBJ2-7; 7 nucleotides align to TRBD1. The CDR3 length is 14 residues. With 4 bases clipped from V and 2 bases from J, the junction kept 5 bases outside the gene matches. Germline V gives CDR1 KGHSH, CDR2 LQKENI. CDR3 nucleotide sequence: TGTGCCAGCTCACTTAGGGGGCCCCCCTACGAGCAGTACTTC. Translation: CASSLRGPPYEQYF.

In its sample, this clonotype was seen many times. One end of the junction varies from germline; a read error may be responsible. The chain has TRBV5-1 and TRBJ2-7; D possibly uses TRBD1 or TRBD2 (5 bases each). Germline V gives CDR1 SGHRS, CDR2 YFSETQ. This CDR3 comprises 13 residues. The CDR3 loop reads CASSRDGTYEQYF. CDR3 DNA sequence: TGTGCCAGCAGTCGGGACGGTACCTACGAGCAGTACTTC.

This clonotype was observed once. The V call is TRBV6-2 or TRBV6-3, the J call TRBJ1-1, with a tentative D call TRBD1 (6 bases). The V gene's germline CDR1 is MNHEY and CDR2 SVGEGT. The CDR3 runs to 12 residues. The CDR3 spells CATWDMNTEAFF. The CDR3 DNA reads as TGTGCGACGTGGGACATGAACACTGAAGCTTTCTTT.

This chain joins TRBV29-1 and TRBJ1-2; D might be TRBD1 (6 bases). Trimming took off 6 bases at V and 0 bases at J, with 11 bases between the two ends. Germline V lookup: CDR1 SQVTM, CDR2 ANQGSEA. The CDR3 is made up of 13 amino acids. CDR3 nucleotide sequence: TGCAGCGTCAAACAGGGTCCTAACTATGGCTACACCTTC. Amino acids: CSVKQGPNYGYTF.

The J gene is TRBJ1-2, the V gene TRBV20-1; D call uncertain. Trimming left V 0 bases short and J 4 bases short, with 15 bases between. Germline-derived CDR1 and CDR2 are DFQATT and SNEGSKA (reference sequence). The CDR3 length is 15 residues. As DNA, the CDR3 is TGCAGTGCTAGAGATTGGGCAGTAACCACCTATGGCTACACCTTC. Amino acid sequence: CSARDWAVTTYGYTF.

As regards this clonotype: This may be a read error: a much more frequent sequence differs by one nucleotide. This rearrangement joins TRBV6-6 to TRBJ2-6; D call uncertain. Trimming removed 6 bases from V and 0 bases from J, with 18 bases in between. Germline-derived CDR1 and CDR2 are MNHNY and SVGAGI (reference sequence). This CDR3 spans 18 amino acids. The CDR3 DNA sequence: TGTGCCAGCAGACGGAACCGGGCCGACTCCTCTGGGGCCAACGTCCTGACTTTC. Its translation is CASRRNRADSSGANVLTF.

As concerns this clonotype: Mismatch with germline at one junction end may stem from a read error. The CDR3 region is CVSSLTEQFF. The CDR3 nucleotides are TGTGTCAGCAGCTTGACTGAGCAGTTCTTC. The chain recombines TRBV7-8 with TRBJ2-1; no reliable D call. Germline CDR1 and CDR2: SGHVS and FQNEAQ. The CDR3 extends over 10 amino acids.

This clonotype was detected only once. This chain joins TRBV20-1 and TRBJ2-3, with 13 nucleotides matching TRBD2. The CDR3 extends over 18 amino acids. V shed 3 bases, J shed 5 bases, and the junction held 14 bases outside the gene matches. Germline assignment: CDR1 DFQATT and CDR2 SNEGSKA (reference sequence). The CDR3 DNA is TGCAGTGCTAGCCCCGACTCCGGACTAGCGGGAGAGGGAGATACGCAGTATTTT. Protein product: CSASPDSGLAGEGDTQYF.

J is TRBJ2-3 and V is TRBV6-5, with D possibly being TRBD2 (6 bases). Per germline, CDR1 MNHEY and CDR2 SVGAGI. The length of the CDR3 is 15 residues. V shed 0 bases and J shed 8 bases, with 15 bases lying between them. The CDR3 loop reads CASSYSRGEGGTQYF. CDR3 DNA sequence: TGTGCCAGCAGTTACTCGAGGGGCGAGGGAGGTACGCAGTATTTT.

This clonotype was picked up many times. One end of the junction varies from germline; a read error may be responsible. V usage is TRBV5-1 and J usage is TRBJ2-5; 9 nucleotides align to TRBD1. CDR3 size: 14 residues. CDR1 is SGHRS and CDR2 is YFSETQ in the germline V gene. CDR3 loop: CASSFGQGRETQYF. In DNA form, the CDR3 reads TGTGCCAGCAGTTTCGGACAGGGGAGGGAGACCCAGTACTTC.